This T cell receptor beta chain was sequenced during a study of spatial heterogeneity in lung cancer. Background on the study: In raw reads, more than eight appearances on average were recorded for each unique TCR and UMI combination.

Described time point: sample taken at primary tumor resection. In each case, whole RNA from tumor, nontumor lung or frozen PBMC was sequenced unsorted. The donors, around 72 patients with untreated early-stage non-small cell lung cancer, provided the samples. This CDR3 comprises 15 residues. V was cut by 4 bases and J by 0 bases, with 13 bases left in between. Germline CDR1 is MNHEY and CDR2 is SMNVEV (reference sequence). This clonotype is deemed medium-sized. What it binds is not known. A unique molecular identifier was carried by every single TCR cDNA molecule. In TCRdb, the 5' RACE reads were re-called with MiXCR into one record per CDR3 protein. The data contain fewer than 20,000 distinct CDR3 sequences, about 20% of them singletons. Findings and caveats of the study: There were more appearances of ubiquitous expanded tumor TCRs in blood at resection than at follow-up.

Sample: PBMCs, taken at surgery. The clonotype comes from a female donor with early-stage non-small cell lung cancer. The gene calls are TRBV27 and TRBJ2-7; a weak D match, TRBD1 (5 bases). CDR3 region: CASSSWGDSSYEQYF. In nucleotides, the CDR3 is TGTGCCAGCAGTTCCTGGGGCGACAGCTCCTACGAGCAGTACTTC.